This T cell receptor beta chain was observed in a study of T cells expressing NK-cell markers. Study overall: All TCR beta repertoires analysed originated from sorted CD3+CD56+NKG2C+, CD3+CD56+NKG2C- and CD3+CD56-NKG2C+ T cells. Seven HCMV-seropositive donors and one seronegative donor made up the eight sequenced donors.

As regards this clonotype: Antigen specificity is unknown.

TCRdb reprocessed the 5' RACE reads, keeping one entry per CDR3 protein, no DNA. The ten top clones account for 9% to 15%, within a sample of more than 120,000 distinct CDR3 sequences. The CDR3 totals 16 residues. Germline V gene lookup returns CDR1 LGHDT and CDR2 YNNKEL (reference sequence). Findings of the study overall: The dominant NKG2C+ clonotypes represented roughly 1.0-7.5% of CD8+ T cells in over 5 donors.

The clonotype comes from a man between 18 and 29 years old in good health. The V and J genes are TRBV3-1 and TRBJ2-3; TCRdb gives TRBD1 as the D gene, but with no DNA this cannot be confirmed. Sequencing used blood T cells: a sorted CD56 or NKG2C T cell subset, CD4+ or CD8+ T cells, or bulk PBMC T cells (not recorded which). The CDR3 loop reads CASSRTAGGAGDTQYF.